This T cell receptor (beta chain) was captured in a study of blood T cell repertoires in COVID-19. Study summary: Researchers got acute and convalescent COVID-19 samples from the United States, Italy and Spain. T cells, B-cell-depleted T cells, or PBMCs provided the cDNA or gDNA that served as material.

This clone was observed a few times. Germline CDR1 and CDR2: GTSNPN and SVGIG (reference sequence). J gave up 13 bases and V 2 bases, and 8 bases lay outside the gene matches. This CDR3 region has 14 residues. Study processing details: How many nucleated cells were present was estimated from reference gene primer amplification. Generated by immunoSEQ multiplex PCR, the TCRdb table keeps only in-frame clones and is missing some. That table supplies the V and J calls and clone size; D and trimming were determined from the DNA. Seen here are about 44,000 clones, 82% observed once, and the top ten hold about 4%.

This clonotype was obtained from a woman in her 70s with acute or convalescent COVID-19. This chain joins TRBV30 and TRBJ2-1, with TRBD2 identical over 13 bases. The sample was peripheral blood. The CDR3 here is CAWSPPGLAGPQFF. The CDR3, as DNA: TGTGCCTGGAGTCCGCCGGGACTAGCGGGACCCCAGTTCTTC.